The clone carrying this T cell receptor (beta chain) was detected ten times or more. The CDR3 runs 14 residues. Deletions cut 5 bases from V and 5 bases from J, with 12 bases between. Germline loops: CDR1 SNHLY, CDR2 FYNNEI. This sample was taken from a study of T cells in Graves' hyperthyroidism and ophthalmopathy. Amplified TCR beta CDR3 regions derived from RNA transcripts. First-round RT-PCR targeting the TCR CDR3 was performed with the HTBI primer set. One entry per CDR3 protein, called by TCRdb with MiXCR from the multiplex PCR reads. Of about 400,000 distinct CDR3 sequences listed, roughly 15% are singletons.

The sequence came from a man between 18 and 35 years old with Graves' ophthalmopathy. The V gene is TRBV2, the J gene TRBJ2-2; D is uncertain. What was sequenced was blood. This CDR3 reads CASSYIDKTGELFF. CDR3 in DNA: TGTGCCAGCAGTTACATCGACAAGACCGGGGAGCTGTTTTTT.